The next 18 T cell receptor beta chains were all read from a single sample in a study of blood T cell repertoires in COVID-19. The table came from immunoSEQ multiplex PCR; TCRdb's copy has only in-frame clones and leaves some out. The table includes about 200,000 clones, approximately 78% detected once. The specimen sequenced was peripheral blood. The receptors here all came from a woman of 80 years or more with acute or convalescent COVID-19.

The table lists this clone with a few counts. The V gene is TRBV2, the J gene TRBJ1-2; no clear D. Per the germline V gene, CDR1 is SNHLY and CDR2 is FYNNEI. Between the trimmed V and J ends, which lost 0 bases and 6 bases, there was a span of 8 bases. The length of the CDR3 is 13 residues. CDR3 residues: CASSEAGRDGYTF. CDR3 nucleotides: TGTGCCAGCAGTGAAGCAGGGAGGGATGGCTACACCTTC.

CDR3 nucleotide sequence: TGTGCCAGCAGTGAAGGGGGACTCTACGAGCAGTACTTC. Residues: CASSEGGLYEQYF. The rearrangement joins TRBV6-1 to TRBJ2-7; a weak D match, TRBD2 (6 bases). CDR3 size: 13 residues. Germline values: CDR1 MNHNS, CDR2 SASEGT. V was cut by 1 base and J by 3 bases, with 7 bases left in between.

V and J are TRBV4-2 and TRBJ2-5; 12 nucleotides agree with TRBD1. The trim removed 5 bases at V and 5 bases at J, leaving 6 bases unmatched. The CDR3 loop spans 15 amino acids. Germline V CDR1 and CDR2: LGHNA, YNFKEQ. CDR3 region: CASSTGTGGEETQYF. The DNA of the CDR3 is TGTGCCAGCAGCACCGGGACAGGGGGCGAGGAGACCCAGTACTTC.

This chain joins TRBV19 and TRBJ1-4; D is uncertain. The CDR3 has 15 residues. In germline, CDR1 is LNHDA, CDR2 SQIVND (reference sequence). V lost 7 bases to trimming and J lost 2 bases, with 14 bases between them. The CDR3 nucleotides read TGTGCCAGTACGGGTCAGCCGTCTACTAATGAAAAACTGTTTTTT. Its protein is CASTGQPSTNEKLFF.

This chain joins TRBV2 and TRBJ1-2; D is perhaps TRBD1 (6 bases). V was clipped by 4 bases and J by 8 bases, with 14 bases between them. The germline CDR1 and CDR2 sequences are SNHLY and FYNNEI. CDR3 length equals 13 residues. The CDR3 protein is CASSGQETGGYTF. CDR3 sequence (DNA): TGTGCCAGCAGTGGACAGGAGACCGGGGGCTACACCTTC.

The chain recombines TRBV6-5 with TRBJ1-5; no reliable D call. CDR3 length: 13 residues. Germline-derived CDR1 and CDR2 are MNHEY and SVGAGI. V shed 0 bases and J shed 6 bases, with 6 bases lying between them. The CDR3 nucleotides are TGTGCCAGCAGTTACTCGTTCGGTCAGCCCCAGCATTTT. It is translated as CASSYSFGQPQHF.

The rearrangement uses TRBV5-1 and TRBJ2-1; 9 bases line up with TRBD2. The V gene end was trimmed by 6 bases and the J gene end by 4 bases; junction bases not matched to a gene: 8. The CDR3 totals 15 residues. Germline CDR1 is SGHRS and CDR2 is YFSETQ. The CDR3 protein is CASNPTSGIYNEQFF. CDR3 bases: TGCGCCAGCAATCCGACTAGCGGAATATACAATGAGCAGTTCTTC.

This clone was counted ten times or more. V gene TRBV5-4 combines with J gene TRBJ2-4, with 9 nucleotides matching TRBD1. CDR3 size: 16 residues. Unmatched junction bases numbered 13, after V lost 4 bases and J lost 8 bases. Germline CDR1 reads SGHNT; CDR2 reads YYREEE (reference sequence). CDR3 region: CASSTGTGRLEDIQYF. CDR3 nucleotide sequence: TGTGCCAGCAGCACCGGGACAGGGCGTCTCGAGGACATTCAGTACTTC.

CDR3 bases: TGTGCCAGCAGCCTTAACCCCGACAGAAGCACAGATACGCAGTATTTT. Translated, it gives CASSLNPDRSTDTQYF. V is TRBV11-1 and J is TRBJ2-3, with a possible D match to TRBD1 (5 bases). Germline V gene data show CDR1 as SGHAT and CDR2 as FQDESV (reference sequence). CDR3 length: 16 amino acids. The V end was cut by 5 bases, the J end by 0 bases, with 15 bases between. Full variable domain (outside the CDR3, taken from reference TRBV11-1 and TRBJ2-3): EAEVAQSPRYKITEKSQAVAFWCDPISGHATLYWYRQILGQGPELLVQFQDESVVDDSQLPKDRFSAERLKGVDSTLKIQPAELGDSAMYLCASSLNPDRSTDTQYFGPGTRLTVL.

CDR3: CAWSVLGAPGNTIYF. The CDR3, as DNA: TGTGCCTGGAGTGTTTTGGGGGCCCCTGGAAACACCATATATTTT. This chain links TRBV30 with TRBJ1-3, with D perhaps TRBD1 (6 bases). Germline V lookup: CDR1 GTSNPN, CDR2 SVGIG (reference sequence). CDR3 length equals 15 residues. V lost 0 bases and J lost 2, with 11 bases in between. Complete variable domain (other parts from reference TRBV30 and TRBJ1-3): SQTIHQWPATLVQPVGSPLSLECTVEGTSNPNLYWYRQAAGRGLQLLFYSVGIGQISSEVPQNLSASRPQDRQFILSSKKLLLSDSGFYLCAWSVLGAPGNTIYFGEGSWLTVV.

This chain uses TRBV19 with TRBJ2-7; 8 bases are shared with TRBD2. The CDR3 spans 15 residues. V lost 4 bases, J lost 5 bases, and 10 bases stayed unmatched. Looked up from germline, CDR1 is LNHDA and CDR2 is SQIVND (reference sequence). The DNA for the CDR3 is TGTGCCAGTAGTACCCTTAGCGGGAACCTAAACGAGCAGTACTTC. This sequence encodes CASSTLSGNLNEQYF.

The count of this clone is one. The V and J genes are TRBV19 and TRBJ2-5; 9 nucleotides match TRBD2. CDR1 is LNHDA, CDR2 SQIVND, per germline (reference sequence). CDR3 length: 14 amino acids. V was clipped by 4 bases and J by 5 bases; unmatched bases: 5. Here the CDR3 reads CASSKLAGGETQYF. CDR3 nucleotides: TGTGCCAGTAGTAAACTAGCGGGTGGGGAGACCCAGTACTTC.

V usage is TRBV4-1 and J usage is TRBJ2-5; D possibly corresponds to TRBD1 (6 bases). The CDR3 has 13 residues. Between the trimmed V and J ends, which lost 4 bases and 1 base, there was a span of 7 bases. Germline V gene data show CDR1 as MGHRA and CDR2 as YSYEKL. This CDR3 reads CASSRQAQETQYF. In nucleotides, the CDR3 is TGCGCCAGCAGCCGACAGGCCCAAGAGACCCAGTACTTC.

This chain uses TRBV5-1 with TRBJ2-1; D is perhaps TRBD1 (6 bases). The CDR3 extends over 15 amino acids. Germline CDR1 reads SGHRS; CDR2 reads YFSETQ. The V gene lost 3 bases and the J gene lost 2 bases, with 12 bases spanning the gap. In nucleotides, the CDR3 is TGCGCCAGCAGCTCGACAGGCGAACCCTACAATGAGCAGTTCTTC. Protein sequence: CASSSTGEPYNEQFF.

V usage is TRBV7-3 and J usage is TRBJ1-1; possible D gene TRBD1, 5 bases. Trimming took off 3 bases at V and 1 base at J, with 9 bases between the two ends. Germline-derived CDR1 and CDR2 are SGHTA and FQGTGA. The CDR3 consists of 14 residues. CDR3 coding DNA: TGTGCCAGCAGCTTTGCCGGGGGGAACACTGAAGCTTTCTTT. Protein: CASSFAGGNTEAFF.

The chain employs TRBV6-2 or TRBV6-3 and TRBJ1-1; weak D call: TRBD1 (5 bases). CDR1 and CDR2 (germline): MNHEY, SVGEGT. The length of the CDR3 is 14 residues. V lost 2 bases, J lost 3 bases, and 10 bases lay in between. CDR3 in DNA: TGTGCCAGCAGTTACGGTGGGGCACACACTGAAGCTTTCTTT. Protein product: CASSYGGAHTEAFF.

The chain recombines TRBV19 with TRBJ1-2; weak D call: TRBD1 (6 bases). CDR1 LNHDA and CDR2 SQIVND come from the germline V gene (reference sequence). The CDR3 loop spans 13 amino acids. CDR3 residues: CATEGGRNYGYTF. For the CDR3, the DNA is TGTGCTACCGAGGGGGGGCGCAACTATGGCTACACCTTC. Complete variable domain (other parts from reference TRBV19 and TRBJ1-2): DGGITQSPKYLFRKEGQNVTLSCEQNLNHDAMYWYRQDPGQGLRLIYYSQIVNDFQKGDIAEGYSVSREKKESFPLTVTSAQKNPTAFYLCATEGGRNYGYTFGSGTRLTVV.

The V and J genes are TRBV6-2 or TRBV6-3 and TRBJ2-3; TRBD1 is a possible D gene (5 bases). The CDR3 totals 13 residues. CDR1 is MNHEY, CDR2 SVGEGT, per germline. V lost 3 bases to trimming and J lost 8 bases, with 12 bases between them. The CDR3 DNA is TGTGCCAGCAGTTATCAGGGCGACGGTACGCAGTATTTT. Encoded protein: CASSYQGDGTQYF.